This TCR beta chain was captured in a study of long-term antiretroviral therapy in people with HIV. Study-wide results and limits: Clones showing expansion before ART dominated the repertoire at all time points.

Only United States sites treated participants with HIV. The germline gives CDR1 SGDLS, CDR2 YYNGEE. The length of the CDR3 is 13 residues. Trimming removed 4 bases at V and 7 bases at J, with 15 bases between. The libraries were made with immunoSEQ v3.0 at survey level. Here immunoSEQ multiplex PCR was the method, and the copy in TCRdb shows in-frame clones only, minus some. Of some 29,000 clones in the sample, 95% to 98% were seen once. Regarding this clone: No antigen is known for it.

This chain links TRBV9 with TRBJ2-7, with D possibly being TRBD2 (5 bases). The receptor's source is a man aged 30-40 years with HIV. The material was unsorted PBMCs, obtained 7.6 years after starting antiretroviral therapy. The CDR3 region is CASSSGVTGEQYF. CDR3 bases: TGTGCCAGCAGCTCCGGGGTGACGGGGGAGCAGTACTTC.